The source of this T cell receptor beta chain is a study of cytomegalovirus exposure and HLA in healthy donors. This clone was observed a single time. Amplification used 60 Vbeta primers and 13 Jbeta primers. Profiling relied on immunoSEQ multiplex PCR, and the TCRdb table lists in-frame clones only, not all of them. The table lists over 95,000 clones, over 75% of them singletons, with around 3.4% in the top ten. The origin of this receptor is a man aged 40-55 years in good health and CMV-seronegative. The specimen was PBMCs.

The CDR3 DNA is TGTGCCTGGAGTGACAGTTCCGGCTACACCTTC. Translation gives CAWSDSSGYTF. The gene calls are TRBV30 and TRBJ1-2; D ambiguous. The V end lost 1 base, the J end lost 8 bases, and 8 bases lay between the germline ends. This CDR3 contains 11 residues. Germline CDR1 is GTSNPN and CDR2 is SVGIG (reference sequence).